A single TCR beta chain is shown here with its context. This clone appeared once. The antigen it recognizes is unknown. Base qualities are not recorded, but no much larger clone differs from it by a single base. The sample is drawn from a study of T cells after posttransplantation cyclophosphamide (dated by TCRdb to the mid-2010s). With regard to the full study: The study tracked T cell repertoire reconstitution by TRB sequencing after myeloablative bone marrow transplantation using posttransplantation cyclophosphamide as GVHD prophylaxis. In 3 patients, up to about 3 additional blood samples taken between 2 and 5.2 years after transplant also underwent TRB sequencing, as did pretransplant blood from 4 patients. TRB sequencing was performed on blood from all 35 or so PTCy patients with 1-year posttransplant specimens. Antigen receptor sequencing was done on samples from about 40 PTCy-treated patients and from 15 to 20 related bone marrow donors of those patients. Public TRB sequences were compared against a database of over 3,000 sequences linked to responses to pathogens, tumor antigens, self-antigens and alloantigens. Because TRA and TRB clonality correlated tightly in about ten samples, the subsequent TCR analyses were limited to TRB only.

Genomic DNA was the input for TRB sequencing, which was run either with the immunoSEQ assay at survey resolution or with the hsTCRB kit. For the original study's pipeline: The immunoSEQ software handled the initial read processing, while the LymphoSeq R package was used for the repertoire analyses. Clonality was calculated as 1 minus normalized Shannon entropy, and the Gini coefficient was also calculated for each TRB dataset. To infer phenotypes in unsorted samples, TRB sequences from sorted subsets of the recipient or donor were mapped onto the unsorted samples of the same recipient. This is the immuneACCESS table as TCRdb keeps it, with only in-frame sequences that have V and J called. A part of the clones is gone; compared with another copy, unresolved V genes explain less than half, and the rest is unexplained. That table furnishes V, J and clone size, whereas the DNA furnished D and trimming. This sample lists almost 5,500 clones; 94% were detected once. About 1.5% of the sample rests with the top ten.

Mononuclear cells from peripheral blood and bone marrow were separated by Ficoll-Hypaque density centrifugation and then cryopreserved. CD4+ and CD8+ T cells, including naive and memory subsets, were sorted by FACS on a FACSAria II. General conclusions and limits of the study: Across 45 or so patients, TRB clonality was highly associated with recipient CMV seropositivity and CMV reactivation, and PTCy diversity was similar to diversity in CNI/methotrexate controls. Donor-recipient similarity was low at 1-2 months but increased during the first year, and donor CD8+ memory clones often dominated later blood repertoires. The TRB repertoires of T cells infiltrating skin or GI tract showed only limited overlap with the TRB repertoires of T cells in blood.

CDR1 and CDR2 were assigned from the germline V gene (reference sequence) as DFQATT and SNEGSKA. Trimming removed 3 bases from V and 6 bases from J, leaving 7 bases between the germline ends. CDR3 length: 11 amino acids, cysteine to phenylalanine. Here the CDR3 DNA is all that survives: 33 bases in frame from base 1. This sequence originates from a woman aged 55 to 70 in good health, CMV-negative, and a related stem cell transplant donor. The rearrangement combines TRBV20-1 with TRBJ2-3; a confident D gene designation cannot be given. Sequenced: CD4+ T cells sorted from bone marrow. The sequenced DNA is TGCAGTGCTAGCAGTGTTGATACGCAGTATTTT. The translation is CSASSVDTQYF.